This entry describes one T cell receptor (beta chain). Antigen specificity is unknown. MiXCR was run by TCRdb on the RT-PCR reads, yielding one entry per CDR3 protein. The sample carries 500,000 to 600,000 distinct CDR3 sequences, roughly 13% recorded once. Per the germline V gene, CDR1 is DFQATT and CDR2 is SNEGSKA (reference sequence). Trimming pared 0 bases from V and 10 bases from J, leaving 16 bases between. This CDR3 has 14 amino acids. This sample is drawn from a study of response to subunit inactivated influenza vaccine. Study-wide results and caveats: Authors suggested each seasonal flu vaccination may recruit only limited numbers of new T cells.

The material sequenced was PBMCs from blood, taken 35 to 45 days after vaccination. This sequence joins TRBV20-1 and TRBJ2-1; the D is unclear. The sequence was collected from a man in his fifties or sixties who received an inactivated influenza vaccine. The CDR3, as DNA: TGCAGTGCTAGAGACTTCTGGCCCTCTGACGAGCAGTTCTTC. Protein product: CSARDFWPSDEQFF.